These T cell receptor beta chains were read from a single sample in a study of CD8 T cells in Susac syndrome. TCRdb re-called the immunoSEQ multiplex PCR reads through MiXCR, storing one row per CDR3 protein. Among 150,000 to 200,000 distinct CDR3 sequences listed, around 94% were seen once. The sample was CD4+ T cells from PBMCs. Source of these receptors: a human donor in good health. The CDR3 runs from the conserved cysteine through the conserved F or W. A D gene is named only where the DNA matches it firmly. The size entry is marked missing in some rows and otherwise reads once, few, many or a size class.

v_call: TRBV12-3/TRBV12-4
d_call: .
clone_size: .
j_call: TRBJ1-6
cdr3_aa: CASRLTGSPLHF
cdr3_nt: TGTGCCAGCCGCCTAACGGGGTCACCCCTCCACTTT

v_call: TRBV15
d_call: .
clone_size: .
j_call: TRBJ1-2
cdr3_aa: CATSRDAGPYGYTF
cdr3_nt: TGTGCCACCAGCAGAGATGCGGGACCTTATGGCTACACCTTC

v_call: TRBV7-2
d_call: TRBD2
clone_size: .
j_call: TRBJ2-1
cdr3_aa: CASSLVGGGNINEQFF
cdr3_nt: TGTGCCAGCAGCTTAGTCGGCGGGGGGAACATCAATGAGCAGTTCTTC

v_call: TRBV7-2
d_call: .
clone_size: .
j_call: TRBJ1-1
cdr3_aa: CASSFGGIGNTEAFF
cdr3_nt: TGTGCCAGCAGCTTTGGGGGGATTGGGAACACTGAAGCTTTCTTT

v_call: TRBV12-3/TRBV12-4
d_call: TRBD1
clone_size: .
j_call: TRBJ1-2
cdr3_aa: CASSLAPGQGNYGYTF
cdr3_nt: TGTGCCAGCAGCCTCGCCCCGGGACAGGGGAACTATGGCTACACCTTC

v_call: TRBV18
d_call: TRBD2
clone_size: .
j_call: TRBJ2-7
cdr3_aa: CASSPPAGLAGMSYEQYF
cdr3_nt: TGTGCCAGCTCACCACCGGCTGGACTAGCGGGGATGTCCTACGAGCAGTACTTC

v_call: TRBV20-1
d_call: .
clone_size: .
j_call: TRBJ2-5
cdr3_aa: CSSRRGETQYF
cdr3_nt: TGCAGTTCGCGAAGGGGAGAGACCCAGTACTTC

v_call: TRBV20-1
d_call: .
clone_size: .
j_call: TRBJ1-1
cdr3_aa: CSASKGLNTEAFF
cdr3_nt: TGCAGTGCTAGTAAGGGGCTGAACACTGAAGCTTTCTTT

v_call: TRBV5-1
d_call: .
clone_size: .
j_call: TRBJ1-5
cdr3_aa: CASSLGVNQPQHF
cdr3_nt: TGCGCCAGCAGCTTGGGCGTCAATCAGCCCCAGCATTTT

v_call: TRBV5-1
d_call: TRBD2
clone_size: .
j_call: TRBJ2-1
cdr3_aa: CASSGVAGGLGDEQFF
cdr3_nt: TGCGCCAGCAGTGGAGTAGCGGGGGGCCTCGGAGATGAGCAGTTCTTC

v_call: TRBV30
d_call: TRBD1
clone_size: .
j_call: TRBJ1-5
cdr3_aa: CAWSRAGGISKPQHF
cdr3_nt: TGTGCCTGGAGTCGGGCAGGGGGAATTTCGAAACCCCAGCATTTT

v_call: TRBV20-1
d_call: TRBD1
clone_size: .
j_call: TRBJ2-2
cdr3_aa: CSASLQGRTGELFF
cdr3_nt: TGCAGTGCCAGCTTACAGGGGCGCACCGGGGAGCTGTTTTTT

v_call: TRBV28
d_call: .
clone_size: .
j_call: TRBJ1-2
cdr3_aa: CGAGSNYGYTF
cdr3_nt: TGTGGCGCAGGTTCTAACTATGGCTACACCTTC

v_call: TRBV20-1
d_call: TRBD2
clone_size: .
j_call: TRBJ2-1
cdr3_aa: CSARQTSGSYNEQFF
cdr3_nt: TGCAGTGCTAGACAGACTAGCGGGTCCTACAATGAGCAGTTCTTC

v_call: TRBV5-1
d_call: .
clone_size: .
j_call: TRBJ2-7
cdr3_aa: CASSLGAEPYEQYF
cdr3_nt: TGCGCCAGCAGCTTGGGAGCGGAACCCTACGAGCAGTACTTC

v_call: TRBV12-3/TRBV12-4
d_call: .
clone_size: .
j_call: TRBJ1-4
cdr3_aa: CASSFFRGDEKLFF
cdr3_nt: TGTGCCAGCAGTTTTTTTCGGGGAGATGAAAAACTGTTTTTT

v_call: TRBV6-5
d_call: TRBD2
clone_size: .
j_call: TRBJ2-3
cdr3_aa: CASSYPSGGFTDTQYF
cdr3_nt: TGTGCCAGCAGTTACCCTAGCGGGGGTTTCACAGATACGCAGTATTTT

v_call: TRBV20-1
d_call: .
clone_size: .
j_call: TRBJ1-1
cdr3_aa: CSADTGPAEAFF
cdr3_nt: TGCAGTGCTGATACAGGTCCCGCTGAAGCTTTCTTT

v_call: TRBV5-1
d_call: TRBD1
clone_size: once
j_call: TRBJ2-7
cdr3_aa: CASSPGTGGDEQYF
cdr3_nt: TGCGCCAGCAGCCCCGGGACAGGGGGCGATGAGCAGTACTTC

v_call: TRBV9
d_call: TRBD1
clone_size: .
j_call: TRBJ2-2
cdr3_aa: CASSQGQGMTGELFF
cdr3_nt: TGTGCCAGCAGCCAGGGACAGGGGATGACCGGGGAGCTGTTTTTT

v_call: TRBV20-1
d_call: TRBD2
clone_size: .
j_call: TRBJ2-3
cdr3_aa: CSATSGGTDTQYF
cdr3_nt: TGCAGTGCAACTAGCGGAGGGACAGATACGCAGTATTTT

v_call: TRBV7-7
d_call: TRBD1
clone_size: .
j_call: TRBJ2-5
cdr3_aa: CASSPTGTQETQYF
cdr3_nt: TGTGCTAGCAGCCCGACAGGGACCCAAGAGACCCAGTACTTC

v_call: TRBV20-1
d_call: .
clone_size: .
j_call: TRBJ2-3
cdr3_aa: CSALRTDTQYF
cdr3_nt: TGCAGTGCTCTCCGCACAGATACGCAGTATTTT

v_call: TRBV9
d_call: TRBD2
clone_size: .
j_call: TRBJ2-1
cdr3_aa: CASSVGSGINEQFF
cdr3_nt: TGTGCCAGCAGCGTAGGTAGCGGGATAAATGAGCAGTTCTTC

v_call: TRBV7-9
d_call: .
clone_size: .
j_call: TRBJ2-1
cdr3_aa: CASSRTGLEQFF
cdr3_nt: TGTGCCAGCAGCCGAACTGGCCTCGAGCAGTTCTTC

v_call: TRBV5-4
d_call: .
clone_size: .
j_call: TRBJ2-7
cdr3_aa: CASSLWGNEQYF
cdr3_nt: TGTGCCAGCAGCTTGTGGGGGAACGAGCAGTACTTC

v_call: TRBV19
d_call: TRBD1
clone_size: .
j_call: TRBJ1-5
cdr3_aa: CASSLLDRVSQPQHF
cdr3_nt: TGTGCCAGTAGTCTACTGGACAGGGTGAGTCAGCCCCAGCATTTT

v_call: TRBV20-1
d_call: .
clone_size: .
j_call: TRBJ1-1
cdr3_aa: CSALVETTEAFF
cdr3_nt: TGCAGTGCCCTGGTCGAGACAACTGAAGCTTTCTTT

v_call: TRBV30
d_call: .
clone_size: .
j_call: TRBJ2-3
cdr3_aa: CAWSPETGPLTDTQYF
cdr3_nt: TGTGCCTGGAGTCCGGAGACAGGACCCCTGACAGATACGCAGTATTTT

v_call: TRBV29-1
d_call: TRBD1
clone_size: once
j_call: TRBJ2-1
cdr3_aa: CSLRGQAYNEQFF
cdr3_nt: TGCAGCCTCCGAGGACAGGCTTACAATGAGCAGTTCTTC

v_call: TRBV7-9
d_call: TRBD1
clone_size: .
j_call: TRBJ1-2
cdr3_aa: CASSWGPGQGANYGYTF
cdr3_nt: TGTGCCAGCAGCTGGGGTCCGGGACAGGGGGCGAACTATGGCTACACCTTC

v_call: TRBV29-1
d_call: .
clone_size: .
j_call: TRBJ2-1
cdr3_aa: CSVESSSYNEQFF
cdr3_nt: TGCAGCGTTGAGAGTAGCTCCTACAATGAGCAGTTCTTC

v_call: TRBV4-3
d_call: .
clone_size: .
j_call: TRBJ1-6
cdr3_aa: CASSQGANNSPLHF
cdr3_nt: TGCGCCAGCAGCCAGGGAGCCAATAATTCACCCCTCCACTTT

v_call: TRBV20-1
d_call: .
clone_size: .
j_call: TRBJ1-6
cdr3_aa: CSARDTSSPLHF
cdr3_nt: TGCAGTGCTAGAGATACCAGCTCACCCCTCCACTTT

v_call: TRBV27
d_call: .
clone_size: .
j_call: TRBJ2-3
cdr3_aa: CASSLFGEASTDTQYF
cdr3_nt: TGTGCCAGCAGTTTATTCGGCGAAGCTTCCACAGATACGCAGTATTTT

v_call: TRBV23-1
d_call: TRBD2
clone_size: .
j_call: TRBJ2-3
cdr3_aa: CASSQPTSGGASDTQYF
cdr3_nt: TGCGCCAGCAGTCAACCCACTAGCGGGGGGGCTTCAGATACGCAGTATTTT

v_call: TRBV9
d_call: .
clone_size: .
j_call: TRBJ1-1
cdr3_aa: CASSGLLAEAFF
cdr3_nt: TGTGCCAGCAGCGGGTTACTTGCTGAAGCTTTCTTT

v_call: TRBV7-9
d_call: .
clone_size: .
j_call: TRBJ2-7
cdr3_aa: CASSSHQRDYEQYF
cdr3_nt: TGTGCCAGCAGCAGTCACCAACGGGACTACGAGCAGTACTTC

v_call: TRBV12-3/TRBV12-4
d_call: .
clone_size: .
j_call: TRBJ1-5
cdr3_aa: CASSPGGYVDDQPQHF
cdr3_nt: TGTGCCAGCAGTCCGGGGGGGTACGTCGACGACCAGCCCCAGCATTTT

v_call: TRBV25-1
d_call: .
clone_size: .
j_call: TRBJ1-1
cdr3_aa: CASSANSYLNTEAFF
cdr3_nt: TGTGCCAGCAGTGCCAACAGTTATTTGAACACTGAAGCTTTCTTT

v_call: TRBV3-1
d_call: .
clone_size: .
j_call: TRBJ2-7
cdr3_aa: CASSQVSTGEQYF
cdr3_nt: TGTGCCAGCAGCCAAGTCTCGACTGGCGAGCAGTACTTC

v_call: TRBV9
d_call: .
clone_size: .
j_call: TRBJ2-7
cdr3_aa: CASSVDGTTRSYEQYF
cdr3_nt: TGTGCCAGCAGCGTAGATGGGACAACGCGCTCCTACGAGCAGTACTTC

v_call: TRBV5-6
d_call: .
clone_size: once
j_call: TRBJ2-5
cdr3_aa: CTSSLSETQYF
cdr3_nt: TGTACCAGCAGCTTGTCGGAGACCCAGTACTTC

v_call: TRBV28
d_call: .
clone_size: few
j_call: TRBJ2-7
cdr3_aa: CASSLTLEQYF
cdr3_nt: TGTGCCAGCAGTTTAACCCTCGAGCAGTACTTC

v_call: TRBV9
d_call: .
clone_size: .
j_call: TRBJ2-3
cdr3_aa: CASSVASSTDTQYF
cdr3_nt: TGTGCCAGCAGCGTAGCTTCGAGCACAGATACGCAGTATTTT

v_call: TRBV12-3/TRBV12-4
d_call: .
clone_size: .
j_call: TRBJ1-5
cdr3_aa: CASSLTGYQPQHF
cdr3_nt: TGTGCCAGCAGTCTAACAGGCTATCAGCCCCAGCATTTT

v_call: TRBV30
d_call: .
clone_size: .
j_call: TRBJ1-2
cdr3_aa: CAWSVSFGTYGYTF
cdr3_nt: TGTGCCTGGAGTGTAAGTTTCGGCACCTATGGCTACACCTTC

v_call: TRBV5-4
d_call: .
clone_size: .
j_call: TRBJ1-2
cdr3_aa: CASSLAGGRSYGYTF
cdr3_nt: TGTGCCAGCAGCTTGGCGGGGGGCAGGAGCTATGGCTACACCTTC

v_call: TRBV20-1
d_call: .
clone_size: .
j_call: TRBJ2-5
cdr3_aa: CSAREGRQETQYF
cdr3_nt: TGCAGTGCTAGAGAGGGACGCCAAGAGACCCAGTACTTC